One and the same sample provided the 9 T cell receptor beta chains below, sequenced in a study of blood T cells in healthy people across ages. Primers used in a second PCR of roughly 7 to 12 cycles were a sample-barcoded 5' primer and a J-beta primer mix. Each CDR3 protein is one row after TCRdb ran MiXCR on the 5' RACE reads. The sample contains 850,000 to 1,100,000 distinct CDR3 sequences, more than 30% of which appear only once. Sequencing was done on a sample of blood. Receptors were obtained from a man younger than 35 in good health.

This clonotype showed up just a few times. This chain connects TRBV6-1 to TRBJ1-5; D not resolved. CDR3 length: 14 residues. Trimming stripped 0 bases from V and 7 bases from J, with 10 bases between. Germline CDR1 reads MNHNS; CDR2 reads SASEGT. The CDR3 sequence: CASSEADGVQPQHF. Here the CDR3 DNA reads TGTGCCAGCAGTGAAGCTGACGGGGTGCAGCCCCAGCATTTT.

The chain is built from TRBV7-9 and TRBJ2-2; TRBD2 matches at 7 bases. V lost 5 bases to trimming and J lost 4 bases; unmatched junction nucleotides: 10. CDR1 is SEHNR, CDR2 FQNEAQ, per germline (reference sequence). The CDR3 totals 16 residues. CDR3: CASSQAGKVATGELFF. In DNA, the CDR3 is TGTGCCAGCAGCCAAGCGGGGAAGGTCGCCACCGGGGAGCTGTTTTTT.

With regard to this clonotype: Being one base from a much bigger clone, this may be a read error. The chain combines TRBV29-1 with TRBJ2-1; tentatively, D is TRBD2 (5 bases). Gene TRBJ2-7 matches the end of the DNA better, so the J call may be wrong. Germline values: CDR1 SQVTM, CDR2 ANQGSEA. The CDR3 sequence is 12 residues long. CDR3 loop: CSVEGAYNEQYF. CDR3 nucleotides: TGCAGCGTTGAGGGAGCGTACAATGAGCAGTACTTC.

This clonotype was found a few times. This chain connects TRBV10-3 to TRBJ2-3; D tentatively fits TRBD1 or TRBD2 (6 bases each). This CDR3 contains 15 residues. Trimming removed 4 bases at V and 0 bases at J, with 11 bases between. Germline CDR1 ENHRY, CDR2 SYGVKD. The CDR3: CAISVGGGSTDTQYF. For the CDR3, the DNA is TGTGCCATCAGTGTCGGGGGCGGTAGCACAGATACGCAGTATTTT.

V is TRBV12-3 or TRBV12-4 and J is TRBJ2-5; weak D call: TRBD2 (7 bases). This CDR3 is built from 18 residues. Trimming shortened V by 3 bases and J by 11 bases, and 31 bases separated the two germline ends. The CDR3, as DNA: TGTGCCAGCAGTTTGGGCCCCCAATCGGGGGGCTCGAGCAATGAGCAGTACTTC. This translates into CASSLGPQSGGSSNEQYF.

V gene TRBV7-2 combines with J gene TRBJ1-6, with D hard to call. The germline gives CDR1 SGHTA, CDR2 FQGNSA. Trimming pared 4 bases from V and 9 bases from J, leaving 13 bases between. This CDR3 region has 14 residues. CDR3 sequence reads: CASSSSPLGSPLHF. In DNA, the CDR3 is TGTGCCAGCAGCTCCTCCCCTTTAGGTTCACCCCTCCACTTT.

The chain recombines TRBV7-8 with TRBJ1-5, with 8 nucleotides matching TRBD1. The CDR3 has 16 amino acids. The germline CDR1 and CDR2 sequences are SGHVS and FQNEAQ. V lost 5 bases to trimming and J lost 4 bases; unmatched junction nucleotides: 10. This CDR3 is CASSQRGQAINQPQHF. The DNA of the CDR3 is TGTGCCAGCAGCCAACGGGGACAGGCGATAAATCAGCCCCAGCATTTT.

This clonotype has more than one count but fewer than ten. The genes are TRBV5-6 and TRBJ1-2; D remains ambiguous. V dropped 1 base and J dropped 7 bases, with 8 bases sitting between them. The CDR3 consists of 12 residues. The germline V gene encodes CDR1 SGHDT and CDR2 YYEEEE. The CDR3 region has the DNA TGTGCCAGCAGCTTGAGGCAGTTTGGCTACACCTTC. It encodes CASSLRQFGYTF.

This chain connects TRBV29-1 to TRBJ2-5; D might be TRBD2 (5 bases). This CDR3 contains 14 residues. CDR1 SQVTM and CDR2 ANQGSEA come from the germline V gene. Trimming removed 7 bases from V and 3 bases from J, with 18 bases in between. The CDR3 nucleotides read TGCAGCGCCTCACCCCGAGGGTTAGAAGAGACCCAGTACTTC. It translates to CSASPRGLEETQYF.